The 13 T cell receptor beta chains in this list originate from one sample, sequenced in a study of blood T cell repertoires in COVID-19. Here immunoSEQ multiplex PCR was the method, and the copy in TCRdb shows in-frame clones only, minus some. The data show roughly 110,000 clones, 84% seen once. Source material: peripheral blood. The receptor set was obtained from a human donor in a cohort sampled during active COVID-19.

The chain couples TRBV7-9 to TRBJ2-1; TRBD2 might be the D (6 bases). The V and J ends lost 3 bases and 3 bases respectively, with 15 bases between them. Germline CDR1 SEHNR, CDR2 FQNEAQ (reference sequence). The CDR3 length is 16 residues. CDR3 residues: CASSLYAGTYYNEQFF. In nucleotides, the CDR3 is TGTGCCAGCAGCTTGTATGCGGGGACTTACTACAATGAGCAGTTCTTC.

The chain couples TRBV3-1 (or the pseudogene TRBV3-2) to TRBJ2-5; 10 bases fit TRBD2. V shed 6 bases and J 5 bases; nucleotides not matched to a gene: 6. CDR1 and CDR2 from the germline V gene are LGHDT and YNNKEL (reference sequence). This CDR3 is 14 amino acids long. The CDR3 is CASRRLAGGETQYF. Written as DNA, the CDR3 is TGTGCCAGCAGGAGACTAGCGGGCGGGGAGACCCAGTACTTC.

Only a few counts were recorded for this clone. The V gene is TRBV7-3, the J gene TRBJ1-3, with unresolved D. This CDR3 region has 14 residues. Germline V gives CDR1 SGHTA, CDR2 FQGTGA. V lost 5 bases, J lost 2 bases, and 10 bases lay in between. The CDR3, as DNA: TGTGCCAGCAGCCCGGGAGGGCCTGGAAACACCATATATTTT. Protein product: CASSPGGPGNTIYF.

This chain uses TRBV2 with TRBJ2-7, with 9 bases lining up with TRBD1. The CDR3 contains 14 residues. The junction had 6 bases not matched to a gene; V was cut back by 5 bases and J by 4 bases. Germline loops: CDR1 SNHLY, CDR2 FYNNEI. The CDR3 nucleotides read TGTGCCAGCAGTTTCACAGGGGGCAAGTACGAGCAGTACTTC. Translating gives CASSFTGGKYEQYF.

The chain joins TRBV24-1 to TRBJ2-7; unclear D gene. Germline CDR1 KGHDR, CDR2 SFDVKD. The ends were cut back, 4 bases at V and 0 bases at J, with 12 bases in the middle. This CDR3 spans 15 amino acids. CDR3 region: CATSDQETHSYEQYV. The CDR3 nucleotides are TGTGCCACCAGTGACCAAGAGACTCACTCCTACGAGCAGTACGTC.

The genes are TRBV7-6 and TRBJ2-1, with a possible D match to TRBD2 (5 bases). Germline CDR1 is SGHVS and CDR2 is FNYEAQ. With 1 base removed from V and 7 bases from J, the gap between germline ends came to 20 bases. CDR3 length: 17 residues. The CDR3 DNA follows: TGTGCCAGCAGCTTAGGGATCCGGGCCGGAGGTGGGAATGAGCAGTTCTTC. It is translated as CASSLGIRAGGGNEQFF.

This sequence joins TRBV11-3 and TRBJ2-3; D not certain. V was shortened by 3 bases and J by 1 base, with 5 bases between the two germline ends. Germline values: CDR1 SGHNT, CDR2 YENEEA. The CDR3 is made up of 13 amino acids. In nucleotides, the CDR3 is TGTGCCAGCAGCTTCCTACGCACAGATACGCAGTATTTT. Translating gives CASSFLRTDTQYF. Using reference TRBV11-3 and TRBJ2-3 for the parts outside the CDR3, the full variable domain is EAGVVQSPRYKIIEKKQPVAFWCNPISGHNTLYWYLQNLGQGPELLIRYENEEAVDDSQLPKDRFSAERLKGVDSTLKIQPAELGDSAVYLCASSFLRTDTQYFGPGTRLTVL.

The CDR3 coding sequence is TGTGCCACCAGTGATAACAGGGTTCACACCGGGGAGCTGTTTTTT. Its protein is CATSDNRVHTGELFF. The gene calls are TRBV24-1 and TRBJ2-2; tentatively, D is TRBD1 (6 bases). V was trimmed by 3 bases and J by 3 bases, leaving 10 bases between them. This CDR3 contains 15 residues. Germline assignment: CDR1 KGHDR and CDR2 SFDVKD.

CDR3 DNA: TGTGCCACCAGTGACCCCGGGACAGGGTACTATGGCTACACCTTC. It translates to CATSDPGTGYYGYTF. The chain has TRBV24-1 and TRBJ1-2; 9 bases are shared with TRBD1. Germline V CDR1 and CDR2: KGHDR, SFDVKD. The V and J ends lost 4 bases and 3 bases, in that order; junction bases with no gene match: 5. CDR3 length equals 15 residues.

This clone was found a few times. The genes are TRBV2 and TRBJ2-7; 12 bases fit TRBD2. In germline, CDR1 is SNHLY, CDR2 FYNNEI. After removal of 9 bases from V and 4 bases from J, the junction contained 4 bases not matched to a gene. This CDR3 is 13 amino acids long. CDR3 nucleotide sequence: TGTGCCAGTCGGACTAGCGGGATTTACGAGCAGTACTTC. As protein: CASRTSGIYEQYF. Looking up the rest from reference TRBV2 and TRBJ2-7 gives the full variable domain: EPEVTQTPSHQVTQMGQEVILRCVPISNHLYFYWYRQILGQKVEFLVSFYNNEISEKSEIFDDQFSVERPDGSNFTLKIRSTKLEDSAMYFCASRTSGIYEQYFGPGTRLTVT.

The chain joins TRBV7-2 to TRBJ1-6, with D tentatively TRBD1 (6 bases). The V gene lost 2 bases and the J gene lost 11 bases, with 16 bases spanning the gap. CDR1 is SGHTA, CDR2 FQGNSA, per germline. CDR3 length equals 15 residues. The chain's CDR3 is CASSLSQNPGAPLHF. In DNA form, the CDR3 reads TGTGCCAGCAGCTTATCCCAAAACCCAGGGGCACCCCTCCACTTT.

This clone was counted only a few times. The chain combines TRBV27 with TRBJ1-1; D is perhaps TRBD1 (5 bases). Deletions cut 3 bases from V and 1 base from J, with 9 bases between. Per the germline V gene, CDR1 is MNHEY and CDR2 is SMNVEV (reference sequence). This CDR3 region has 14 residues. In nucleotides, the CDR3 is TGTGCCAGCAGTTTCAGGGAGGGGAACACTGAAGCTTTCTTT. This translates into CASSFREGNTEAFF.

CDR3 DNA sequence: TGTGCCAGCAGTCAGACAGGGGAAAGGGAGCAGTACTTC. Protein product: CASSQTGEREQYF. V gene TRBV12-3 or TRBV12-4 combines with J gene TRBJ2-7; 8 bases match TRBD1. Unmatched junction bases numbered 7, after V lost 5 bases and J lost 7 bases. CDR3 length equals 13 residues.